This is a list of T cell receptor beta chains from one sample in a study of graft-versus-host responses after intestinal transplantation. The assay was immunoSEQ multiplex PCR, and TCRdb's table has in-frame clones only and misses some. This table holds about 46,000 clones, approximately 92% found once. Source: PBMCs, taken about 800 days after a first intestinal transplant, on the day of a second. Every receptor here comes from a human patient who received an intestinal transplant, so some T cells may come from the graft donor. CDR3s include the opening cysteine and the closing phenylalanine or tryptophan. A D gene is named only where the DNA matches it firmly. Size is stated for part of the rows, as once, few or many counts, or as a class when the clone is expanded.

V	J	D	size	CDR3	DNA
TRBV19	TRBJ1-3	-	-	CASRGIPGNTIYF	TGTGCCAGTAGAGGGATTCCTGGAAACACCATATATTTT
TRBV7-2	TRBJ2-7	-	-	CASSLIPGSYEQYF	TGTGCCAGCAGCTTAATTCCGGGGAGCTACGAGCAGTACTTC
TRBV5-1	TRBJ1-4	-	-	CASSRGSPNEKLFF	TGCGCCAGCAGCAGGGGGAGTCCAAATGAAAAACTGTTTTTT
TRBV7-9	TRBJ1-1	-	-	CASSLGALAASTEAFF	TGTGCCAGCAGCTTAGGCGCATTGGCCGCGAGCACTGAAGCTTTCTTT
TRBV4-1	TRBJ2-1	-	-	CASSQETEGQFF	TGCGCCAGCAGCCAAGAGACGGAGGGACAGTTCTTC
TRBV27	TRBJ2-5	-	-	CASSLWGEETQYF	TGTGCCAGCAGTCTTTGGGGGGAAGAGACCCAGTACTTC
TRBV14	TRBJ2-1	-	-	CASSLRGSGNEQFF	TGTGCCAGCAGCCTCCGGGGGTCAGGCAATGAGCAGTTCTTC
TRBV27	TRBJ1-2	TRBD1	-	CASSLSTGGEGYTF	TGTGCCAGCAGTTTATCTACAGGGGGCGAAGGCTACACCTTC
TRBV11-1	TRBJ1-3	TRBD1	-	CASSQGGTGGNTIYF	TGTGCCAGCAGTCAGGGGGGGACAGGAGGAAACACCATATATTTT
TRBV5-1	TRBJ2-1	-	-	CASSLGESAYNEQFF	TGCGCCAGCAGCTTGGGCGAATCAGCCTACAATGAGCAGTTCTTC
TRBV19	TRBJ2-1	-	-	CASSISVFEQFF	TGTGCCAGTAGTATTTCTGTCTTTGAGCAGTTCTTC
TRBV20-1	TRBJ2-7	-	-	CSARSTQEQYF	TGCAGTGCTAGATCGACCCAAGAGCAGTACTTC
TRBV30	TRBJ2-2	TRBD2	once	CAWDRDYREGELFF	TGTGCCTGGGACCGGGACTACCGAGAAGGGGAGCTGTTTTTT
TRBV7-3	TRBJ1-1	-	-	CASSLTPPTEAFF	TGTGCCAGCAGCTTAACGCCCCCCACTGAAGCTTTCTTT
TRBV19	TRBJ2-5	TRBD1	-	CASSRDRGETQYF	TGTGCCAGTAGCCGGGACAGAGGAGAGACCCAGTACTTC
TRBV4-2	TRBJ2-1	TRBD2	-	CASSQGSGTSGTYYNEQFF	TGTGCCAGCAGCCAAGGCTCCGGGACTAGCGGGACGTATTACAATGAGCAGTTCTTC
TRBV7-2	TRBJ2-1	TRBD1	once	CAHRDRGSYNEQFF	TGTGCACATAGGGACAGGGGTTCCTACAATGAGCAGTTCTTC